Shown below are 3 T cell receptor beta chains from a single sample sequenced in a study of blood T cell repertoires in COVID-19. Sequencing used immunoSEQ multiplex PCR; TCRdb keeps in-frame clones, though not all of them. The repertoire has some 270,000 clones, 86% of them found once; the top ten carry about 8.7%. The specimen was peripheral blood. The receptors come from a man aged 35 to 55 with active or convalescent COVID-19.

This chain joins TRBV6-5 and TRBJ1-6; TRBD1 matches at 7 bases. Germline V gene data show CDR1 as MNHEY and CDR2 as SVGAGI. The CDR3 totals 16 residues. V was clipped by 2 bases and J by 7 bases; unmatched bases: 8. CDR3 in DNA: TGTGCCAGCAGTTACGAGCTGACAGGGTTAAATTCACCCCTCCACTTT. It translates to CASSYELTGLNSPLHF.

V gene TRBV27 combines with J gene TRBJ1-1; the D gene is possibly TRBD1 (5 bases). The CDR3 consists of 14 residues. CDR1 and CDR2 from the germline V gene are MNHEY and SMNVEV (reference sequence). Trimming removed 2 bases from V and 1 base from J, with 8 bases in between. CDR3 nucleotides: TGTGCCAGCAGTTTAGCCAGGGCGAACACTGAAGCTTTCTTT. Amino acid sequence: CASSLARANTEAFF.

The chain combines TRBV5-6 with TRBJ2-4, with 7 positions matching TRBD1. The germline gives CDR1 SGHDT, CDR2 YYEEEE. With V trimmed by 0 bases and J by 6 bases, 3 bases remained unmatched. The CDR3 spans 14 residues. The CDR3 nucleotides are TGTGCCAGCAGCTTGGGGGACAGCCTAAACATTCAGTACTTC. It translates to CASSLGDSLNIQYF.